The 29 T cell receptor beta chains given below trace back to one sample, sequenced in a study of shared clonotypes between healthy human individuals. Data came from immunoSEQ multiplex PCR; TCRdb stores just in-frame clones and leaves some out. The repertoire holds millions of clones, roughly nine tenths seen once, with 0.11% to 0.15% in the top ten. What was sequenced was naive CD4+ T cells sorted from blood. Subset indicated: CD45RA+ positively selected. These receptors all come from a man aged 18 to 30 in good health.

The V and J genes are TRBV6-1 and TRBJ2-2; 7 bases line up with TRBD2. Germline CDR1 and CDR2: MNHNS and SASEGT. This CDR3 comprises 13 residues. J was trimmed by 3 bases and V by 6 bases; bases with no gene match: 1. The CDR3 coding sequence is TGTGCCAGCAGGAGCGGGGACACCGGGGAGCTGTTTTTT. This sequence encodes CASRSGDTGELFF.

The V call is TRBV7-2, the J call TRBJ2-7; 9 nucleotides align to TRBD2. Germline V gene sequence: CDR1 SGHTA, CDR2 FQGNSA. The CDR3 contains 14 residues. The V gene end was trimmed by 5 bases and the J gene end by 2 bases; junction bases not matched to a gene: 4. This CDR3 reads CASSPSGAAYEQYF. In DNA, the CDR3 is TGTGCCAGCAGCCCTAGCGGGGCAGCCTACGAGCAGTACTTC.

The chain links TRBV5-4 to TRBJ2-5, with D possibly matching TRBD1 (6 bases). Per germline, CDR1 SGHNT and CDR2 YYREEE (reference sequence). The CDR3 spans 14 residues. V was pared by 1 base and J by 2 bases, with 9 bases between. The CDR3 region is CASSLFDRQETQYF. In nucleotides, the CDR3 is TGTGCCAGCAGCTTGTTCGACAGGCAAGAGACCCAGTACTTC.

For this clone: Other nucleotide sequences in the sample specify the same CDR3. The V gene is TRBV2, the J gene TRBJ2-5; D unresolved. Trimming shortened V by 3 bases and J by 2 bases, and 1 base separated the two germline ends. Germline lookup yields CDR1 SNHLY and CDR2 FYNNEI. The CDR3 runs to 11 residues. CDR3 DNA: TGTGCCAGCAGTGAGCAAGAGACCCAGTACTTC. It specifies CASSEQETQYF.

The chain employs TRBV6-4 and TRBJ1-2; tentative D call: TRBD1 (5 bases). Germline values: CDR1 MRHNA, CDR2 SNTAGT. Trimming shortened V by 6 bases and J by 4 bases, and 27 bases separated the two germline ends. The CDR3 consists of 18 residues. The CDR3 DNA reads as TGTGCCAGCAGCGTAATAGGGCGGGACTTCTATAGGCCCTATGGCTACACCTTC. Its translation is CASSVIGRDFYRPYGYTF.

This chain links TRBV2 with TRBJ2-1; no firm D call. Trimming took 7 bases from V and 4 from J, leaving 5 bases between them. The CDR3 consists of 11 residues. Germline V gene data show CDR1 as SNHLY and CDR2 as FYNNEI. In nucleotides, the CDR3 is TGTGCCAGCACAGAGTACAATGAGCAGTTCTTC. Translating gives CASTEYNEQFF.

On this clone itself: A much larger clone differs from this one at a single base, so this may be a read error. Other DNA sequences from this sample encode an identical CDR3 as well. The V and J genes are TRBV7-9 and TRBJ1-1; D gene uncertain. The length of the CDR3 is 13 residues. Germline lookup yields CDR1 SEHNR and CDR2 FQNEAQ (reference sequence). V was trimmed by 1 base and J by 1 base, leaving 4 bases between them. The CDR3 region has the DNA TGTGCCAGCAGCTTAGAACGGAACACTGAAGCTTTCTTT. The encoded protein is CASSLERNTEAFF.

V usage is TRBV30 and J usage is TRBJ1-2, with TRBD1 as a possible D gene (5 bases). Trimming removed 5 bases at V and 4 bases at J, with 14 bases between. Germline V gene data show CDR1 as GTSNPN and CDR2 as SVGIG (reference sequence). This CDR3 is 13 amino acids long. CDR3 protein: CAWFIERGYGYTF. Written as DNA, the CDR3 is TGTGCCTGGTTCATAGAGAGGGGCTATGGCTACACCTTC. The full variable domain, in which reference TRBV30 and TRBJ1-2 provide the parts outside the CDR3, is SQTIHQWPATLVQPVGSPLSLECTVEGTSNPNLYWYRQAAGRGLQLLFYSVGIGQISSEVPQNLSASRPQDRQFILSSKKLLLSDSGFYLCAWFIERGYGYTFGSGTRLTVV.

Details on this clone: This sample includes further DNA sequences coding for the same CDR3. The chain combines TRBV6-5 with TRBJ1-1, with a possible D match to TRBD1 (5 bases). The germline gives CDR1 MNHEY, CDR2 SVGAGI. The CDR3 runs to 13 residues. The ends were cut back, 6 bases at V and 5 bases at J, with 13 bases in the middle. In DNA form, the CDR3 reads TGTGCCAGCAGGACGGGGGGTGGTACTGAAGCTTTCTTT. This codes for CASRTGGGTEAFF.

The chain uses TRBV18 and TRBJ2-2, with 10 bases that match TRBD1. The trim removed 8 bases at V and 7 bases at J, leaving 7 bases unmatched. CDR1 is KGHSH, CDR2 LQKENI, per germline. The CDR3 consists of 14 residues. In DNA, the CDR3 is TGTGCCAGCAGAGACAGGGGGCAAGGCGGGGAGCTGTTTTTT. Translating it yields CASRDRGQGGELFF.

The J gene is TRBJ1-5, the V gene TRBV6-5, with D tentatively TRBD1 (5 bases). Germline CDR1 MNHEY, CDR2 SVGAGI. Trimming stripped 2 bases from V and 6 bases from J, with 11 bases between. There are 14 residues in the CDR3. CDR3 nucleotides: TGTGCCAGCAGTTACATAAAGGACACTCAGCCCCAGCATTTT. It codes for CASSYIKDTQPQHF.

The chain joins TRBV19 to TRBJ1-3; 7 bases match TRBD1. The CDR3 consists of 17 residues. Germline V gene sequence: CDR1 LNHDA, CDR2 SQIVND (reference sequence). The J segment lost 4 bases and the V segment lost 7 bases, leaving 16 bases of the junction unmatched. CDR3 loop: CASTSYGQANLGNTIYF. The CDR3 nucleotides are TGTGCCAGTACGAGTTACGGACAGGCTAATTTGGGAAACACCATATATTTT.

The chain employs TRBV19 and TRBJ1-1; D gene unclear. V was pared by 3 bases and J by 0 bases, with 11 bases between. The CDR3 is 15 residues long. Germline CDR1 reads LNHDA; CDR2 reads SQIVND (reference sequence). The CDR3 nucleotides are TGTGCCAGTAGTATTTCGGGCAGTATGAACACTGAAGCTTTCTTT. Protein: CASSISGSMNTEAFF.

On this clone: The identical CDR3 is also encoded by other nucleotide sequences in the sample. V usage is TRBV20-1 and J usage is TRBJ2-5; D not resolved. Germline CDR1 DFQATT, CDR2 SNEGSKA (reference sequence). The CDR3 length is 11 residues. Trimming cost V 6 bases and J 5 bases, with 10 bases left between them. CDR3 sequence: CSARLEETQYF. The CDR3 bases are TGCAGTGCACGGTTGGAGGAGACCCAGTACTTC.

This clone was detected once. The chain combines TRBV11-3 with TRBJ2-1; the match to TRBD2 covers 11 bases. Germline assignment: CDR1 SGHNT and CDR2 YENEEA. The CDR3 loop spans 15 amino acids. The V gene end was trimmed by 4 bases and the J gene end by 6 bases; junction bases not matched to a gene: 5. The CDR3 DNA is TGTGCCAGCAGCTCTCAACTAGCGGGAGTCAATGAGCAGTTCTTC. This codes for CASSSQLAGVNEQFF.

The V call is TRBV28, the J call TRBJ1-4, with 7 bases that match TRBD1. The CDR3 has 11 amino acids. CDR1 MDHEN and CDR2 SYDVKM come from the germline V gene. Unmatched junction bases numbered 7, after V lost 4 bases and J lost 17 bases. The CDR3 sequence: CASSWGGDSFF. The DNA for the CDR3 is TGTGCCAGCAGTTGGGGGGGGGACAGCTTTTTT.

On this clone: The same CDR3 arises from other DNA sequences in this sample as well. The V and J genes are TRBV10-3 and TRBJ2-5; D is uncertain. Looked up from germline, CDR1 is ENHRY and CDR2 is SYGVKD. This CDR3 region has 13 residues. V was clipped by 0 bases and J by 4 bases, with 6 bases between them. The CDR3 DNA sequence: TGTGCCATCAGTGAGTCAGCAGTAGAGACCCAGTACTTC. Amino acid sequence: CAISESAVETQYF.

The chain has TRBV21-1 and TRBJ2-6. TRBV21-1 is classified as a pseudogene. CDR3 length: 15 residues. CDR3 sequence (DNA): TGTGCCAGCAGCCCCCATGGCTCTGGGGCCAACGTCCTGACTTTC. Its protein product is CASSPHGSGANVLTF.

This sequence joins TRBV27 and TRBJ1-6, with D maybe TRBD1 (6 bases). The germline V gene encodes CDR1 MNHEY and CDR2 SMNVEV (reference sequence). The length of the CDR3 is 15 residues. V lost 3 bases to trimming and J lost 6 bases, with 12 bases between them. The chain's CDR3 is CASSFGGTSNSPLHF. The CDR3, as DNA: TGTGCCAGCAGTTTCGGGGGGACAAGTAATTCACCCCTCCACTTT.

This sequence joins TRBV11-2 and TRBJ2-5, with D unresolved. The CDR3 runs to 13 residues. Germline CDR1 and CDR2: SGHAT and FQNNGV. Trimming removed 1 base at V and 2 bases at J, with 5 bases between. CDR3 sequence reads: CASSLAVQETQYF. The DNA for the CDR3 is TGTGCCAGCAGCTTAGCTGTACAAGAGACCCAGTACTTC.

The CDR3 is CASARGQTEAFF. CDR3 in DNA: TGTGCCAGCGCCAGGGGGCAGACTGAAGCTTTCTTT. The rearrangement links TRBV7-9 to TRBJ1-1; 8 nucleotides align to TRBD1. Germline V gene lookup returns CDR1 SEHNR and CDR2 FQNEAQ (reference sequence). The V and J ends lost 8 bases and 5 bases, in that order; junction bases with no gene match: 4. The CDR3 runs to 12 residues.

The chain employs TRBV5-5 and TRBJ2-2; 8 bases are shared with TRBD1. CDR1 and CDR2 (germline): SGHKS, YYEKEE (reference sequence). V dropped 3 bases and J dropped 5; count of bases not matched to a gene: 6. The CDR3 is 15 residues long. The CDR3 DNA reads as TGTGCCAGCAGCTGGGGGACAGGCGGAACCGGGGAGCTGTTTTTT. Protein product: CASSWGTGGTGELFF.

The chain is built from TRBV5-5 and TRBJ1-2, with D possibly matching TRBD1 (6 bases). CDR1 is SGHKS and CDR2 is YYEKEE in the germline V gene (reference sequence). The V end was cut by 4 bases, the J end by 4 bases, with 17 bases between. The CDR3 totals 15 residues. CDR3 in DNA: TGTGCCAGCAGCATCGGGACACCCGAGGCCTATGGCTACACCTTC. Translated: CASSIGTPEAYGYTF.

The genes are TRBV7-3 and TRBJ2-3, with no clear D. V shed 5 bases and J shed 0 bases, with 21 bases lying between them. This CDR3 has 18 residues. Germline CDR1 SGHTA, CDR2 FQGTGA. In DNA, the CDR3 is TGTGCCAGCAGCCCCCGTCAGACGAGTATCTATAGCACAGATACGCAGTATTTT. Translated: CASSPRQTSIYSTDTQYF. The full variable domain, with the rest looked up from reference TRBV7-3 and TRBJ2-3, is GAGVSQTPSNKVTEKGKYVELRCDPISGHTALYWYRQSLGQGPEFLIYFQGTGAADDSGLPNDRFFAVRPEGSVSTLKIQRTERGDSAVYLCASSPRQTSIYSTDTQYFGPGTRLTVL.

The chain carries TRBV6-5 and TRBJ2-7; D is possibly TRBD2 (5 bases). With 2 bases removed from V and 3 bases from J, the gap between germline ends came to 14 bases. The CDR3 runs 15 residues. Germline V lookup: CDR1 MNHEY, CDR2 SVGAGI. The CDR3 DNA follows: TGTGCCAGCAGTTACCACAGCGGCAAATTCTACGAGCAGTACTTC. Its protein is CASSYHSGKFYEQYF.

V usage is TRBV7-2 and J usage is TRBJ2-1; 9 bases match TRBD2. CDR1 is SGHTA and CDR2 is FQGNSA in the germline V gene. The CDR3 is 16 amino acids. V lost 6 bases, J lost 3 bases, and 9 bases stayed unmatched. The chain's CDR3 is CASSFRLADGYNEQFF. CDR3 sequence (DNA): TGTGCCAGCAGTTTCCGACTAGCGGATGGCTACAATGAGCAGTTCTTC. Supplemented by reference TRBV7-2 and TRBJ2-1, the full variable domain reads GAGVSQSPSNKVTEKGKDVELRCDPISGHTALYWYRQSLGQGLEFLIYFQGNSAPDKSGLPSDRFSAERTGGSVSTLTIQRTQQEDSAVYLCASSFRLADGYNEQFFGPGTRLTVL.

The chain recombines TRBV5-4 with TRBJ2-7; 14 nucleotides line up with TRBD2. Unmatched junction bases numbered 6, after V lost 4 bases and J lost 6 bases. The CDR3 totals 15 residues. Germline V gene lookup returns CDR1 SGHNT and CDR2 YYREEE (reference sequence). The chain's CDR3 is CASSPPGLAGAEQYF. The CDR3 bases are TGTGCCAGCAGCCCCCCGGGACTAGCGGGAGCCGAGCAGTACTTC.

CDR3 in amino acids: CASSYSFSGTGFGYTF. Here the CDR3 DNA reads TGTGCCAGCAGTTACTCCTTTTCCGGGACAGGGTTTGGCTACACCTTC. The chain uses TRBV6-5 and TRBJ1-2; 9 bases fit TRBD1. The germline V gene has CDR1 MNHEY and CDR2 SVGAGI. With V trimmed by 0 bases and J by 7 bases, 9 bases remained unmatched. This CDR3 is 16 amino acids long.

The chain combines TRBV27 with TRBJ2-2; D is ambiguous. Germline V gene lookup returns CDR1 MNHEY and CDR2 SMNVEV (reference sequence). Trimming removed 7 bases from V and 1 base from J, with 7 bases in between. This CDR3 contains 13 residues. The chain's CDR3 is CASMRGNTGELFF. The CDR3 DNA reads TGTGCCAGCATGCGAGGGAACACCGGGGAGCTGTTTTTT.